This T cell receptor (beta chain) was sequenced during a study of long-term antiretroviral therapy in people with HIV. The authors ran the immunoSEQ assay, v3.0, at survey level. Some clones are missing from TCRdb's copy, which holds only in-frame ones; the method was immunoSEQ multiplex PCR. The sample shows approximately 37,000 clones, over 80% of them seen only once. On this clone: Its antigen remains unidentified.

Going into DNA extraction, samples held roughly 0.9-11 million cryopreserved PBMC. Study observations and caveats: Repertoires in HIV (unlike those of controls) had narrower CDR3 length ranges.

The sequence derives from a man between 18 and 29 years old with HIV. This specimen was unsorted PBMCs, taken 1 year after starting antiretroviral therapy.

CDR3: CASSLGDGAYEQYF. The DNA for the CDR3 is TGTGCCAGCAGCTTAGGGGACGGAGCCTACGAGCAGTACTTC. This chain links TRBV7-9 with TRBJ2-7; the D gene could be TRBD1 or TRBD2 (5 bases each). Germline V lookup: CDR1 SEHNR, CDR2 FQNEAQ (reference sequence). The V gene lost 1 base and the J gene lost 2 bases, with 9 bases spanning the gap. This CDR3 is built from 14 residues.